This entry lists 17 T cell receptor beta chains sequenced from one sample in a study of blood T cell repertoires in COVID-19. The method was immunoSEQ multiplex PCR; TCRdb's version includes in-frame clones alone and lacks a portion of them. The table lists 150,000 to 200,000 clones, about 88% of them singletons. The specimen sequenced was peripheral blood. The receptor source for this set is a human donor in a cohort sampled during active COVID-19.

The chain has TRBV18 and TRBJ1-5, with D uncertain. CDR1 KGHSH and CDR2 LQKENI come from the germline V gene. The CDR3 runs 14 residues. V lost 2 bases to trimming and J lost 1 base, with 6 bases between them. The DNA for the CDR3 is TGTGCCAGCTCACCAACACAGAGCAATCAGCCCCAGCATTTT. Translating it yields CASSPTQSNQPQHF.

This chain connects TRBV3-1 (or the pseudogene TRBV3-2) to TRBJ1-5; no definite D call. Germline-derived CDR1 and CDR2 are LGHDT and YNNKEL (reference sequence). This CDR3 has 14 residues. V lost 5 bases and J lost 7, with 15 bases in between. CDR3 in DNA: TGTGCCAGCAGCTACGGGCAAGAGGGACAGCCCCAGCATTTT. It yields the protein CASSYGQEGQPQHF.

The CDR3 spells CASSLARQGGYNEQFF. The CDR3 coding sequence is TGTGCCAGCAGCTTAGCGCGGCAGGGGGGCTACAATGAGCAGTTCTTC. The chain recombines TRBV7-6 with TRBJ2-1, with a possible D match to TRBD1 (7 bases). Trimming took off 0 bases at V and 3 bases at J, with 12 bases between the two ends. CDR3 length equals 16 residues. Germline V gene data show CDR1 as SGHVS and CDR2 as FNYEAQ.

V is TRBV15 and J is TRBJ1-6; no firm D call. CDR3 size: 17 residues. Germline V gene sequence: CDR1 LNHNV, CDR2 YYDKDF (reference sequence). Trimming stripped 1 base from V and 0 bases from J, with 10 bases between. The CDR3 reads CATSRGLKSSYNSPLHF. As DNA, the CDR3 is TGTGCCACCAGCAGAGGATTAAAGAGCTCCTATAATTCACCCCTCCACTTT.

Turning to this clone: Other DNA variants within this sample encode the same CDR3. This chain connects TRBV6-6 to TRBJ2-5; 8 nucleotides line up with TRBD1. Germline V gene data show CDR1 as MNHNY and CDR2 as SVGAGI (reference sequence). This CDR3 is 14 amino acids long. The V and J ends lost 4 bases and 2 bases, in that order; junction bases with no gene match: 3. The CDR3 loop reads CASSLNRGQETQYF. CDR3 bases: TGTGCCAGCAGTTTAAACAGGGGGCAAGAGACCCAGTACTTC.

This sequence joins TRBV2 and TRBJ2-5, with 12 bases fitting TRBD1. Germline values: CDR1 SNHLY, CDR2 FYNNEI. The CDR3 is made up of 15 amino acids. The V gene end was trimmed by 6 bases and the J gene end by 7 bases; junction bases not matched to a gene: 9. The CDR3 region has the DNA TGTGCCAGCAGCAAGGGACAGGGGGCGCGGGCGACCCAGTACTTC. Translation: CASSKGQGARATQYF.

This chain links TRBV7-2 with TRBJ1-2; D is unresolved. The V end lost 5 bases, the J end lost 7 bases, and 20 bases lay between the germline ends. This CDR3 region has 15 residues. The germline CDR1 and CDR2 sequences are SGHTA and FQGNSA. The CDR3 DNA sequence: TGTGCCAGCAGCACCTCCGGGAGGACCCTCTCTGGCTACACCTTC. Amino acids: CASSTSGRTLSGYTF.

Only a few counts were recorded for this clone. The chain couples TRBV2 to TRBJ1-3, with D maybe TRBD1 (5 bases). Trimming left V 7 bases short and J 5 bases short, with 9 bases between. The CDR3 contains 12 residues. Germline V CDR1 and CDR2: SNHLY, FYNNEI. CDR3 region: CASIGHRNTIYF. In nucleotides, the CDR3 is TGTGCCAGCATCGGACACAGAAACACCATATATTTT.

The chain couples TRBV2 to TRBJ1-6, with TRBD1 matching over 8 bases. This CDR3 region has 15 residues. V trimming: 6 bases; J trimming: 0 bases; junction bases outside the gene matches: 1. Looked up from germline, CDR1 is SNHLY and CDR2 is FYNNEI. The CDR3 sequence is CASRDRGSYNSPLHF. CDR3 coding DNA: TGTGCCAGCAGAGACAGGGGCTCCTATAATTCACCCCTCCACTTT.

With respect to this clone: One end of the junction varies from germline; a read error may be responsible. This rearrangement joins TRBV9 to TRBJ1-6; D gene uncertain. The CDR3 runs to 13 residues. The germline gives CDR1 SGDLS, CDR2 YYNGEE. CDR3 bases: TGTGCCAGCAGCGCCACCTATGATTCACCCCTCCACTTT. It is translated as CASSATYDSPLHF. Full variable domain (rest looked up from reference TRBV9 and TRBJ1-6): DSGVTQTPKHLITATGQRVTLRCSPRSGDLSVYWYQQSLDQGLQFLIQYYNGEERAKGNILERFSAQQFPDLHSELNLSSLELGDSALYFCASSATYDSPLHFGNGTRLTVT.

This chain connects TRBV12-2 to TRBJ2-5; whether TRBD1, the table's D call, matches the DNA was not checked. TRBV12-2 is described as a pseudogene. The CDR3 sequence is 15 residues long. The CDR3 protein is CASRLGRTGRETQYF. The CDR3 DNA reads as TGTGCAAGTCGCTTAGGGAGGACAGGGAGAGAGACCCAGTACTTC.

The CDR3 loop is CASKGGDTSNYGYTF. CDR3 nucleotides: TGTGCCAGCAAAGGGGGCGACACCTCTAACTATGGCTACACCTTC. J is TRBJ1-2 and V is TRBV2; TRBD1 aligns across 7 bases. The germline V gene encodes CDR1 SNHLY and CDR2 FYNNEI. V lost 7 bases to trimming and J lost 0 bases; unmatched junction nucleotides: 8. The CDR3 is 15 residues long.

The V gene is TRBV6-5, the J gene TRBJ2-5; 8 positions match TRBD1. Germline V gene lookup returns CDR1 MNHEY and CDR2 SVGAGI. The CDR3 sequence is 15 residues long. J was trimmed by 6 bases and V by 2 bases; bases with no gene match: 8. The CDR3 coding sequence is TGTGCCAGCAGTTACGACAGGGGCGGGCGGAAGACCCAGTACTTC. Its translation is CASSYDRGGRKTQYF.

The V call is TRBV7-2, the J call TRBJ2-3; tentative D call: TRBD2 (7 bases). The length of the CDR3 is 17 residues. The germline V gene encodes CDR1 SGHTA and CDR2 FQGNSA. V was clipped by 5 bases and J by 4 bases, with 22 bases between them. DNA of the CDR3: TGTGCCAGCAGCCCCCCGGGTGCGGGGGCCCCCTCAGATACGCAGTATTTT. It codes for CASSPPGAGAPSDTQYF. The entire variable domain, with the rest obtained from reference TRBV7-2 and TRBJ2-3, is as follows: GAGVSQSPSNKVTEKGKDVELRCDPISGHTALYWYRQSLGQGLEFLIYFQGNSAPDKSGLPSDRFSAERTGGSVSTLTIQRTQQEDSAVYLCASSPPGAGAPSDTQYFGPGTRLTVL.

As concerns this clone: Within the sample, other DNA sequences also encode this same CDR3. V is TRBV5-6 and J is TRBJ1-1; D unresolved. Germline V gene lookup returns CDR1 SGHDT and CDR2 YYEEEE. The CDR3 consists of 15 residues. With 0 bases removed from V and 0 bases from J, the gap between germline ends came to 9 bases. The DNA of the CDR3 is TGTGCCAGCAGCTTGGTCGGCGGCATGAACACTGAAGCTTTCTTT. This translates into CASSLVGGMNTEAFF.

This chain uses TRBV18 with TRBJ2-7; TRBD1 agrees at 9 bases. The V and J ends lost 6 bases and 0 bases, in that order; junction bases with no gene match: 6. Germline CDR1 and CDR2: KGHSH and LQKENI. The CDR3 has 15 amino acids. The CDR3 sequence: CASSRDRESSYEQYF. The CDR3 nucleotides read TGTGCCAGCTCCCGGGACAGGGAGAGCTCCTACGAGCAGTACTTC.

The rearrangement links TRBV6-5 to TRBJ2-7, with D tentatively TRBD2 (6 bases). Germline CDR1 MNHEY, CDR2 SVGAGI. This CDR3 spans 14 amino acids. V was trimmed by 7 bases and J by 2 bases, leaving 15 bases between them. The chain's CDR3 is CASTETAGTYEQYF. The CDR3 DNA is TGTGCCAGCACCGAAACGGCGGGGACCTACGAGCAGTACTTC.